A single sample gave rise to the 20 T cell receptor beta chains below, sequenced in a study of blood T cell repertoires in COVID-19 (dated by TCRdb to 2018 to 2021). The library was obtained by the immunoSEQ multiplex PCR assay. TCRdb re-hosts the immuneACCESS table, in-frame sequences only. Its copies lack some clones; in the studies checked, an unresolved V gene accounts for under half of them, and the cause for the rest is not known. This sample has 390,000 or so clones in its table, and about 87% of those were observed once. Jointly, the top ten make up around 10% of the sample. Input material: PBMCs or T cells enriched from blood (not recorded which). The origin of the receptors is a woman in her forties or fifties who had recovered from COVID-19.

This clone was seen a few times. The J gene is TRBJ2-2, the V gene TRBV6-2 or TRBV6-3; 7 bases align to TRBD2. The CDR3 contains 16 residues. Germline values: CDR1 MNHEY, CDR2 SVGEGT. V trimming: 3 bases; J trimming: 5 bases; junction bases outside the gene matches: 9. The CDR3 nucleotides are TGTGCCAGCAGTTATGGTGGGCGGGGGACGACCGGGGAGCTGTTTTTT. It is translated as CASSYGGRGTTGELFF.

The chain is built from TRBV28 and TRBJ2-2; TRBD2 might be the D (6 bases). Deletions cut 6 bases from V and 6 bases from J, with 17 bases between. This CDR3 comprises 15 residues. Germline assignment: CDR1 MDHEN and CDR2 SYDVKM. The CDR3 sequence: CASRASGDSSGELFF. CDR3 sequence (DNA): TGTGCCAGCAGGGCTTCCGGGGACTCGTCCGGGGAGCTGTTTTTT.

The chain joins TRBV7-2 to TRBJ1-1; 10 nucleotides agree with TRBD1. Looked up from germline, CDR1 is SGHTA and CDR2 is FQGNSA. The CDR3 consists of 14 residues. J was trimmed by 1 base and V by 4 bases; bases with no gene match: 0. This chain's CDR3 is CASSWTGGNTEAFF. CDR3 DNA: TGTGCCAGCAGCTGGACAGGGGGGAACACTGAAGCTTTCTTT.

The chain recombines TRBV7-9 with TRBJ2-6; D remains unclear. The CDR3 has 15 amino acids. Germline V gene lookup returns CDR1 SEHNR and CDR2 FQNEAQ (reference sequence). With 6 bases removed from V and 0 bases from J, the gap between germline ends came to 9 bases. The CDR3 reads CASRPGFSGANVLTF. The CDR3 coding sequence is TGTGCCAGCAGACCCGGGTTCTCTGGGGCCAACGTCCTGACTTTC. The entire variable domain, with the rest obtained from reference TRBV7-9 and TRBJ2-6, is as follows: DTGVSQNPRHKITKRGQNVTFRCDPISEHNRLYWYRQTLGQGPEFLTYFQNEAQLEKSRLLSDRFSAERPKGSFSTLEIQRTEQGDSAMYLCASRPGFSGANVLTFGAGSRLTVL.

The rearrangement links TRBV7-9 to TRBJ2-1, with 7 bases lining up with TRBD2. V was clipped by 2 bases and J by 6 bases; unmatched bases: 4. This CDR3 region has 14 residues. Germline V gene lookup returns CDR1 SEHNR and CDR2 FQNEAQ (reference sequence). The CDR3 loop is CASSLKASGNEQFF. Here the CDR3 DNA reads TGTGCCAGCAGCTTAAAGGCTAGCGGCAATGAGCAGTTCTTC.

The chain is built from TRBV7-9 and TRBJ2-2, with D unclear. This CDR3 is built from 14 residues. Germline V gene sequence: CDR1 SEHNR, CDR2 FQNEAQ (reference sequence). V was clipped by 5 bases and J by 6 bases, with 13 bases between them. Here the CDR3 reads CASSPGGGSGELFF. Here the CDR3 DNA reads TGTGCCAGCAGCCCGGGTGGTGGGTCCGGGGAGCTGTTTTTT. Drawing the rest from reference TRBV7-9 and TRBJ2-2, the complete variable domain is DTGVSQNPRHKITKRGQNVTFRCDPISEHNRLYWYRQTLGQGPEFLTYFQNEAQLEKSRLLSDRFSAERPKGSFSTLEIQRTEQGDSAMYLCASSPGGGSGELFFGEGSRLTVL.

The J gene is TRBJ1-2, the V gene TRBV29-1, with a tentative D call TRBD1 (5 bases). The CDR3 is 11 amino acids. Germline CDR1 SQVTM, CDR2 ANQGSEA. V was clipped by 4 bases and J by 8 bases, with 11 bases between them. CDR3: CSVAGNSGYTF. The CDR3 nucleotides are TGCAGCGTTGCAGGGAACAGCGGCTACACCTTC.

Turning to this clone: The junction departs from the called germline gene at one end, perhaps through a read error. In DNA, the CDR3 is TGTGCCGGCAGTTTATGGGGCAGCAATCAGCCCCAGCATTTT. Amino acid sequence: CAGSLWGSNQPQHF. This chain uses TRBV28 with TRBJ1-5, with D possibly matching TRBD1 (5 bases). CDR1 is MDHEN and CDR2 is SYDVKM in the germline V gene. The CDR3 totals 14 residues.

The V call is TRBV9, the J call TRBJ2-1, with a possible D match to TRBD2 (6 bases). Per the germline V gene, CDR1 is SGDLS and CDR2 is YYNGEE. The CDR3 contains 14 residues. V shed 4 bases and J shed 10 bases, with 18 bases lying between them. CDR3 DNA: TGTGCCAGCAGCTCAAGTAGCGGAGGGTCAGAGCAGTTCTTC. Its protein product is CASSSSSGGSEQFF.

This sequence joins TRBV4-2 and TRBJ2-6; 7 bases line up with TRBD1. V shed 4 bases, J shed 0 bases, and the junction held 9 bases outside the gene matches. Per germline, CDR1 LGHNA and CDR2 YNFKEQ. The CDR3 length is 18 residues. This CDR3 reads CASSRLGQESSGANVLTF. CDR3 DNA: TGTGCCAGCAGCCGGCTCGGACAGGAAAGCTCTGGGGCCAACGTCCTGACTTTC.

This chain joins TRBV18 and TRBJ1-1; weak D call: TRBD1 (6 bases). V dropped 1 base and J dropped 1 base, with 10 bases sitting between them. Germline V lookup: CDR1 KGHSH, CDR2 LQKENI. The CDR3 has 15 amino acids. The DNA for the CDR3 is TGTGCCAGCTCACCACAAGGCAGGGGGAACACTGAAGCTTTCTTT. Translating it yields CASSPQGRGNTEAFF. The full variable domain, with the rest looked up from reference TRBV18 and TRBJ1-1, is NAGVMQNPRHLVRRRGQEARLRCSPMKGHSHVYWYRQLPEEGLKFMVYLQKENIIDESGMPKERFSAEFPKEGPSILRIQQVVRGDSAAYFCASSPQGRGNTEAFFGQGTRLTVV.

V usage is TRBV29-1 and J usage is TRBJ2-3, with 10 nucleotides matching TRBD2. This CDR3 has 16 residues. Germline assignment: CDR1 SQVTM and CDR2 ANQGSEA. With V trimmed by 7 bases and J by 0 bases, 10 bases remained unmatched. DNA for the CDR3: TGCAGCGCCTGGTACCGGACTAGCGGTAGCACAGATACGCAGTATTTT. This sequence encodes CSAWYRTSGSTDTQYF.

The chain carries TRBV3-1 (or the pseudogene TRBV3-2) and TRBJ1-2; D possibly corresponds to TRBD1 (5 bases). Germline CDR1 and CDR2: LGHDT and YNNKEL (reference sequence). The CDR3 length is 14 residues. The ends were cut back, 4 bases at V and 1 base at J, with 10 bases in the middle. The CDR3 loop is CASSLTGVNYGYTF. DNA for the CDR3: TGTGCCAGCAGCCTTACAGGAGTTAACTATGGCTACACCTTC.

The V and J genes are TRBV6-1 and TRBJ1-3; perhaps TRBD1 as D (5 bases). CDR1 is MNHNS and CDR2 is SASEGT in the germline V gene. V was pared by 2 bases and J by 2 bases, with 13 bases between. The CDR3 runs 16 residues. The CDR3 loop reads CASSESGILPGNTIYF. The CDR3 DNA reads TGTGCCAGCAGTGAATCAGGGATATTGCCTGGAAACACCATATATTTT.

V gene TRBV30 combines with J gene TRBJ2-3; D unresolved. The CDR3 is 13 amino acids. Per the germline V gene, CDR1 is GTSNPN and CDR2 is SVGIG (reference sequence). V lost 7 bases and J 2 bases, leaving 13 bases between the germline ends. CDR3 nucleotide sequence: TGTGCCTCCGAAGCCCTAGACACAGATACGCAGTATTTT. Translation gives CASEALDTDTQYF. Looking up the rest from reference TRBV30 and TRBJ2-3 gives the full variable domain: SQTIHQWPATLVQPVGSPLSLECTVEGTSNPNLYWYRQAAGRGLQLLFYSVGIGQISSEVPQNLSASRPQDRQFILSSKKLLLSDSGFYLCASEALDTDTQYFGPGTRLTVL.

The chain combines TRBV5-1 with TRBJ2-1, with 10 bases lining up with TRBD2. The J segment lost 12 bases and the V segment lost 0 bases, leaving 9 bases of the junction unmatched. The CDR3 sequence is 15 residues long. Germline V gene data show CDR1 as SGHRS and CDR2 as YFSETQ. CDR3 sequence reads: CASSLALASGGRQFF. CDR3 nucleotides: TGCGCCAGCAGCTTGGCCCTCGCTAGCGGGGGTAGGCAGTTCTTC.

The rearrangement links TRBV5-6 to TRBJ1-4; the match to TRBD1 covers 7 bases. CDR1 is SGHDT and CDR2 is YYEEEE in the germline V gene. V was clipped by 4 bases and J by 4 bases; unmatched bases: 4. The CDR3 is made up of 14 amino acids. For the CDR3, the DNA is TGTGCCAGCAGCCGGGACAGATATAATGAAAAACTGTTTTTT. Residues: CASSRDRYNEKLFF.

The V and J genes are TRBV6-5 and TRBJ2-3, with D perhaps TRBD2 (6 bases). Trimming stripped 9 bases from V and 7 bases from J, with 17 bases between. This CDR3 has 13 amino acids. Germline CDR1 and CDR2: MNHEY and SVGAGI. This chain's CDR3 is CASGDSFLHTQYF. The CDR3, as DNA: TGTGCCAGTGGGGACTCCTTCCTTCATACGCAGTATTTT.

The chain carries TRBV19 and TRBJ1-5; D not certain. This CDR3 is built from 14 residues. Trimming cost V 3 bases and J 7 bases, with 13 bases left between them. Germline V CDR1 and CDR2: LNHDA, SQIVND (reference sequence). This chain's CDR3 is CASSISVLVQPQHF. The CDR3 region has the DNA TGTGCCAGTAGTATTTCGGTCTTGGTGCAGCCCCAGCATTTT.

The genes are TRBV7-2 and TRBJ2-3, with 7 bases that match TRBD2. Germline CDR1 and CDR2: SGHTA and FQGNSA. J lost 2 bases, V lost 4 bases, and 9 bases had no gene match. There are 16 residues in the CDR3. CDR3 in DNA: TGTGCCAGCAGCTCCCTCGGGACTATCTACACAGATACGCAGTATTTT. This encodes CASSSLGTIYTDTQYF.